The rows below give T cell receptor beta chains drawn from one sample of a study of T cell repertoires in cytomegalovirus infection. From the reads, TCRdb called clonotypes with MiXCR, one entry per CDR3 protein. The table shows about 700,000 distinct CDR3 sequences, with roughly 30% occurring only once. The antigens these receptors bind are not known. The sample was cultured PBMCs, taken from culture after CMV antigen stimulation. These receptors all come from a human donor in good health (CMV status not recorded). Some clones in this sample may be carry-over from other donors' samples. CDR3s include the opening cysteine and the closing phenylalanine or tryptophan. A D gene is named only where the DNA matches it firmly. Not all rows give a size; the values are once, few, many and, for expanded clones, a class.

clone size: few
V gene: TRBV7-9
J gene: TRBJ2-5
D gene: NA
CDR3 protein: CASSSLTSSPETQYF
CDR3 DNA: TGTGCCAGCAGCTCCCTGACTTCGTCCCCAGAGACCCAGTACTTC

clone size: NA
V gene: TRBV7-2
J gene: TRBJ2-7
D gene: TRBD2
CDR3 protein: CASSLGGLAWEQYF
CDR3 DNA: TGTGCCAGCAGCTTAGGAGGACTAGCGTGGGAGCAGTACTTC

clone size: NA
V gene: TRBV2
J gene: TRBJ2-1
D gene: NA
CDR3 protein: CASSESVAGTQFF
CDR3 DNA: TGTGCCAGCAGTGAATCCGTCGCGGGGACGCAGTTCTTC

clone size: few
V gene: TRBV7-2
J gene: TRBJ1-5
D gene: TRBD1
CDR3 protein: CASSPGQHQPQHF
CDR3 DNA: TGTGCCAGCAGCCCGGGACAGCATCAGCCCCAGCATTTT

clone size: NA
V gene: TRBV7-2
J gene: TRBJ2-6
D gene: NA
CDR3 protein: CASSVSSTSSGANVLTF
CDR3 DNA: TGTGCCAGCAGCGTCAGTTCTACCAGCTCTGGGGCCAACGTCCTGACTTTC

clone size: few
V gene: TRBV7-2
J gene: TRBJ1-2
D gene: TRBD1
CDR3 protein: CASSQRGQGALGYTF
CDR3 DNA: TGTGCCAGCAGCCAAAGGGGACAGGGGGCGCTTGGCTACACCTTC

clone size: few
V gene: TRBV6-2/TRBV6-3
J gene: TRBJ2-7
D gene: NA
CDR3 protein: CASSYGRWQYF
CDR3 DNA: TGTGCCAGCAGTTACGGTCGCTGGCAGTACTTC

clone size: many
V gene: TRBV7-8
J gene: TRBJ2-7
D gene: TRBD2
CDR3 protein: CASSGGVRSYEQYF
CDR3 DNA: TGTGCCAGCAGCGGGGGGGTAAGGAGTTACGAGCAGTACTTC

clone size: many
V gene: TRBV7-2
J gene: TRBJ1-4
D gene: NA
CDR3 protein: CASSLGAYRVQNEKLFF
CDR3 DNA: TGTGCCAGCAGCTTAGGAGCCTACAGGGTACAGAATGAAAAACTGTTTTTT

clone size: NA
V gene: TRBV12-3/TRBV12-4
J gene: TRBJ1-1
D gene: TRBD1
CDR3 protein: CASSSTGYTEAFF
CDR3 DNA: TGTGCCAGCAGTTCGACAGGGTACACTGAAGCTTTCTTT

clone size: NA
V gene: TRBV18
J gene: TRBJ1-1
D gene: NA
CDR3 protein: CASSPRGPLNTEAFF
CDR3 DNA: TGTGCCAGCTCACCACGGGGACCGCTTAACACTGAAGCTTTCTTT

clone size: few
V gene: TRBV5-4
J gene: TRBJ2-1
D gene: NA
CDR3 protein: CASTFGGPHNEQFF
CDR3 DNA: TGTGCCAGCACCTTCGGGGGGCCCCACAATGAGCAGTTCTTC

clone size: few
V gene: TRBV11-2
J gene: TRBJ2-5
D gene: NA
CDR3 protein: CASSFYISKETQYF
CDR3 DNA: TGTGCCAGCAGCTTCTACATTTCTAAAGAGACCCAGTACTTC

clone size: many
V gene: TRBV6-6
J gene: TRBJ2-1
D gene: NA
CDR3 protein: CASRGGSSYNEQFF
CDR3 DNA: TGTGCCAGCAGGGGGGGATCCTCCTACAATGAGCAGTTCTTC

clone size: few
V gene: TRBV11-3
J gene: TRBJ2-5
D gene: TRBD2
CDR3 protein: CASSLNREVETQYF
CDR3 DNA: TGTGCCAGCAGCCTAAACCGGGAGGTAGAGACCCAGTACTTC

clone size: NA
V gene: TRBV7-2
J gene: TRBJ2-1
D gene: TRBD2
CDR3 protein: CASSSSSGRMNEQFF
CDR3 DNA: TGTGCCAGCAGCTCTTCTAGCGGGAGGATGAATGAGCAGTTCTTC

clone size: NA
V gene: TRBV7-2
J gene: TRBJ1-2
D gene: TRBD1
CDR3 protein: CASSQDRGSMRYTF
CDR3 DNA: TGTGCCAGCAGTCAGGACAGGGGATCTATGCGCTACACCTTC

clone size: many
V gene: TRBV7-2
J gene: TRBJ2-5
D gene: NA
CDR3 protein: CASSLGAVQETQYF
CDR3 DNA: TGTGCCAGCAGCTTAGGGGCAGTTCAAGAGACCCAGTACTTC

clone size: few
V gene: TRBV2
J gene: TRBJ2-3
D gene: TRBD2
CDR3 protein: CAAAWLAGSDTQYF
CDR3 DNA: TGTGCCGCCGCCTGGCTAGCGGGCTCAGATACGCAGTATTTT